The T cell receptor beta chain under discussion was sequenced for a study of somatic mutations in cytotoxic T cells in rheumatoid arthritis (dated by TCRdb to 2017 to 2019). Some background on the complete study: Patient peripheral blood (approximately 27 ml EDTA) was drawn right after diagnosis and before any treatment started. Sorted V beta1+ cells also underwent TCRB sequencing, and some V beta antibody-stained T-cell populations were flow-sorted at nearly 100% purity on a FACSAria II or Sony SH800. Whether expanded CD8+ T-cell clones in untreated, newly diagnosed rheumatoid arthritis carry somatic mutations was the study question, and clonality was characterized with TCRB deep sequencing. For 60 or so rheumatoid arthritis patients and 20 healthy controls, TCRB deep sequencing was carried out. The median ages of the patient and control groups were essentially identical. Results and caveats for the whole study, not just this receptor: The antigen targets of the expanded CD8+ clones were unknown, and absence from virus-specific databases did not rule out viral specificity. CD8+ T-cell clonality in rheumatoid arthritis patients was not significantly different from that in age-matched healthy controls. An increase of CD8+ clonality with age was seen in patients (Spearman r ≈ 0.49) but not in healthy controls. In about an eighth of the roughly 65 patients the largest CD8+ clone exceeded 20% of CD8+ cells, and several identical CD8+ TCRB sequences were shared between blood and synovial fluid.

The immunoSEQ assay was applied to genomic DNA for TCRB CDR3 sequencing. Concerning the study's data processing: When patient CD8+ clones exceeding 1% were checked against published virus-specific TCRB sequences, only a few matched. The analyses included only productive TCRB rearrangements. Clonality was calculated as a Shannon entropy-based productive clonality index, and a clone was defined by a unique TCRB CDR3 sequence. Repertoire overlap between two samples was calculated from the template counts of each clone relative to total templates per sample. A correlation with a Spearman r of about 0.57 was found between V-gene usage by flow cytometry and V-gene usage by TCRB sequencing. As stored in TCRdb, this immuneACCESS dataset retains in-frame rearrangements with V and J assigned. A fraction of the clones does not appear; measured against another copy, unresolved V genes explain less than half of the discrepancy, and the remainder lacks a known reason. That table supplies the V and J calls and clone size; D and trimming were determined from the DNA. This sample gives about 19,000 clones in total; less than 85% of them show up just once. Around 7% of the sample belongs to the ten largest clones.

Comment on this clone: Its antigen is currently not known. Qualities for individual bases were not recorded, and no much larger clone is one base off.

Flow cytometry confirmed the purity of CD4+ and CD8+ cells that had been isolated by positive magnetic bead selection on an AutoMACS. A TCR V beta antibody panel was used in flow cytometry to screen first for clonal expansions, which were then characterized by TCRB deep sequencing of sorted CD8+ fractions. Ficoll-Paque PLUS density gradient separation was used to isolate peripheral blood mononuclear cells. DNA from CD4-enriched, CD8-enriched or PBMC samples was extracted using Nucleospin Tissue or Tissue XS kits and then quantified on a Qubit 2.0 fluorometer. The sequencing sample was made of CD8+ T cells sorted from blood. The clonotype was recovered from a middle-aged woman with rheumatoid arthritis.

The nucleotides read TGTGCCAGCAGTTCAGGGAGGAACTATGGCTACACCTTC. Its protein is CASSSGRNYGYTF. The sequence is built from TRBV27 and TRBJ1-2, and the D gene may be TRBD1, 5 bases matching. Spanning cysteine to phenylalanine, the CDR3 consists of 13 amino acids. Of all the DNA, just the CDR3 is kept, 39 bases in frame from base 1. V loses 4 bases, J loses 2 bases, and the germline ends lie 8 bases apart. Per the germline V gene (reference sequence), MNHEY is the CDR1 and SMNVEV is the CDR2.